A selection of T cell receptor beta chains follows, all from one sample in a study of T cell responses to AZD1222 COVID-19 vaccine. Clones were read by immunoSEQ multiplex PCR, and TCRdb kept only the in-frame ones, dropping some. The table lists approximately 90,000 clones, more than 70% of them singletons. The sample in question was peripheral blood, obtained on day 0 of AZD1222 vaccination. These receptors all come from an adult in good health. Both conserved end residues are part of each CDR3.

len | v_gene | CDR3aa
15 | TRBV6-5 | CASSYAQSDNEKLFF
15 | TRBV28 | CASSLATGGVDTQYF
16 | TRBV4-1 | CASKPGQGVLNTEAFF
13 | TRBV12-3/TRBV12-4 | CASESGGDYGYTF
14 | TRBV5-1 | CASSPPRVGNEQFF
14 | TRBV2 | CASSEDRANQPQHF
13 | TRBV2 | CASSLSSYNEQFF
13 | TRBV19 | CASSTTGVREQYF
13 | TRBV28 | CASSREVPYEQYF
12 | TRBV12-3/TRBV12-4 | CASSSNFYGYTF
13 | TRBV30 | CAWTVFSGNTIYF
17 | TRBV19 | CASSITFRRPPNEKLFF
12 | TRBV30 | CAWSVLVSPLHF
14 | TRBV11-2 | CASSENRGGETQYF
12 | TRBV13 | CASSALPGGYTF
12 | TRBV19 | CASSITGQPQHF
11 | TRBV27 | CASRGHLDYTF
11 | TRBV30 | CAWTRNYGYTF
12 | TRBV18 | CASSPNTGELFF
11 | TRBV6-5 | CASSYGQSKYF
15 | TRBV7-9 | CASSLDMGVNTEAFF
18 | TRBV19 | CASSIIRAGHPNTGELFF
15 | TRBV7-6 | CASRPPGQTSYEQYF
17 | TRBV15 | CATSRAKGTGDTGELFF
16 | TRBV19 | CASSGMGDRTYNEQFF
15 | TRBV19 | CASLNFGGANTEAFF
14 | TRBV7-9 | CASSPPDRQETQYF
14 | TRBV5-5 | CASAVGTGGPKVHF
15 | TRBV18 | CASSPGAGANEKLFF
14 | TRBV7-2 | CASSPQGRRTEAFF
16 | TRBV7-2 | CASSPSSGGGTDTQYF
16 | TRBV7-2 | CASSSGQGVAKNIQYF
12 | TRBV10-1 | CASSDGADTQYF
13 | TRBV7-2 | CASSSRWDTEAFF
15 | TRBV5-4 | CASSLVGVMNTEAFF
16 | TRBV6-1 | CASSAPATRGADTQYF
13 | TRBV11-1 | CASSPEVTDTQYF
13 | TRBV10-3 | CATSPQEAYGYTF
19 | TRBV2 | CASRRGVMVAGMNTGELFF
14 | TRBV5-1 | CASSLEDRGATQFF
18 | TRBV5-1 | CASSLESSGSASSYEQYF
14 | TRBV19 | CASSIGGANTEAFF
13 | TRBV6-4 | CASTWQCNQPQHF
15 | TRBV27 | CASSGTGLVRQPQHF
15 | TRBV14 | CASSQDRAGKYGYTF
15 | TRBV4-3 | CASSQDPVPNYGYTF
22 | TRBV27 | CASSFPRPGKSGLANLDDTQYF
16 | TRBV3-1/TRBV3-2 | CASSHLRGLAKNIQYF
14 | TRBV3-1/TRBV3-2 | CASSQASGGSEAFF
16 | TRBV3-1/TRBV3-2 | CASSQQGSGGANVLTF
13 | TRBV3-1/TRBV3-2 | CASSQEAGNGYTF
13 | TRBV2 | CASSEGASQPQHF
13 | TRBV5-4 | CASSLLQDEKLFF